These 14 T cell receptor beta chains share one sample of origin, sequenced in a study of T cell repertoires in cytomegalovirus infection. MiXCR, applied by TCRdb to the reads, yields one record per CDR3 protein. The sample holds about 260,000 distinct CDR3 sequences; roughly an eighth are singletons and the top ten take roughly 9.7%. Source material: PBMCs. The receptors here all came from a human donor in good health (CMV status not recorded). Some clones in this sample may be carry-over from other donors' samples.

There are many counts of this clonotype. Written as DNA, the CDR3 is TGTGCCAGCACCCTTGGCGGGACCGGCAATGAGCAGTTCTTC. It translates to CASTLGGTGNEQFF. V and J are TRBV5-4 and TRBJ2-1, with D tentatively TRBD2 (6 bases). CDR1 and CDR2 from the germline V gene are SGHNT and YYREEE (reference sequence). CDR3 size: 14 residues. The ends were cut back, 6 bases at V and 6 bases at J, with 16 bases in the middle.

There are many counts of this clonotype. The chain carries TRBV7-2 and TRBJ2-5; TRBD2 is a possible D gene (5 bases). The CDR3 extends over 15 amino acids. Trimming shortened V by 3 bases and J by 4 bases, and 15 bases separated the two germline ends. Germline CDR1 is SGHTA and CDR2 is FQGNSA. CDR3 bases: TGTGCCAGCAGCTTGCGTGGGCGGGCCCTAGAGACCCAGTACTTC. As protein: CASSLRGRALETQYF. Full variable domain (outside the CDR3, taken from reference TRBV7-2 and TRBJ2-5): GAGVSQSPSNKVTEKGKDVELRCDPISGHTALYWYRQSLGQGLEFLIYFQGNSAPDKSGLPSDRFSAERTGGSVSTLTIQRTQQEDSAVYLCASSLRGRALETQYFGPGTRLLVL.

The rearrangement links TRBV2 to TRBJ2-3, with D perhaps TRBD2 (6 bases). V lost 5 bases and J 6 bases, leaving 9 bases between the germline ends. Germline values: CDR1 SNHLY, CDR2 FYNNEI. This CDR3 has 12 residues. The CDR3 region has the DNA TGTGCCAGCAGTAGGGACTCCGATACGCAGTATTTT. Protein: CASSRDSDTQYF.

At least ten counts were recorded for this clonotype. V gene TRBV28 combines with J gene TRBJ2-7, with TRBD1 matching over 10 bases. Germline V gene sequence: CDR1 MDHEN, CDR2 SYDVKM. V lost 8 bases to trimming and J lost 7 bases; unmatched junction nucleotides: 11. The CDR3 is 14 residues long. The CDR3 loop reads CASAQPGQGQEQYF. CDR3 nucleotide sequence: TGTGCCAGCGCTCAGCCGGGACAGGGGCAAGAGCAGTACTTC.

The genes are TRBV3-1 and TRBJ2-2; D ambiguous. In germline, CDR1 is LGHDT, CDR2 YNNKEL (reference sequence). V was cut by 4 bases and J by 2 bases, with 8 bases left in between. This CDR3 is 14 amino acids long. CDR3 nucleotides: TGTGCCAGCAGCCGCTTCGGAAACACCGGGGAGCTGTTTTTT. Amino acids: CASSRFGNTGELFF.

This clonotype showed up many times. The chain combines TRBV6-6 with TRBJ2-7; TRBD2 aligns across 9 bases. The CDR3 is 17 amino acids. Germline assignment: CDR1 MNHNY and CDR2 SVGAGI (reference sequence). Germline trimming cut 2 bases from V and 4 bases from J; bases unmatched to any gene: 12. CDR3 in amino acids: CASSYLNLVAGVYEQYF. Here the CDR3 DNA reads TGTGCCAGCAGTTACCTGAATTTGGTAGCGGGAGTGTACGAGCAGTACTTC.

In this sample, this clonotype turned up a few times. The chain joins TRBV15 to TRBJ1-5; TRBD1 agrees at 8 bases. CDR3 length equals 14 residues. Germline V gene lookup returns CDR1 LNHNV and CDR2 YYDKDF (reference sequence). V dropped 5 bases and J dropped 2; count of bases not matched to a gene: 2. In nucleotides, the CDR3 is TGTGCCACCAGCCCGACAGGGGGCAATCAGCCCCAGCATTTT. Translation gives CATSPTGGNQPQHF.

This clonotype was picked up a small number of times. The chain couples TRBV7-9 to TRBJ1-2; the D is unclear. The CDR3 runs 15 residues. Germline lookup yields CDR1 SEHNR and CDR2 FQNEAQ (reference sequence). V was pared by 5 bases and J by 2 bases, with 15 bases between. CDR3 sequence: CASSPWEVGNYGYTF. The CDR3 nucleotides read TGTGCCAGCAGCCCCTGGGAGGTCGGGAACTATGGCTACACCTTC. Using reference TRBV7-9 and TRBJ1-2 for the parts outside the CDR3, the full variable domain is DTGVSQNPRHKITKRGQNVTFRCDPISEHNRLYWYRQTLGQGPEFLTYFQNEAQLEKSRLLSDRFSAERPKGSFSTLEIQRTEQGDSAMYLCASSPWEVGNYGYTFGSGTRLTVV.

The chain recombines TRBV2 with TRBJ1-5, with D possibly matching TRBD1 (5 bases). Deletions cut 3 bases from V and 2 bases from J, with 8 bases between. The CDR3 consists of 14 residues. CDR1 is SNHLY and CDR2 is FYNNEI in the germline V gene. CDR3 amino acids: CASSDREGNQPQHF. CDR3 DNA: TGTGCCAGCAGTGACAGGGAAGGCAATCAGCCCCAGCATTTT.

This clonotype was seen a few times. The chain combines TRBV5-1 with TRBJ2-4; D is possibly TRBD1 or TRBD2 (6 bases each). Germline V gene sequence: CDR1 SGHRS, CDR2 YFSETQ. The CDR3 has 17 residues. The ends were cut back, 0 bases at V and 2 bases at J, with 15 bases in the middle. CDR3 sequence reads: CASSLDGGLGTKNIQYF. The CDR3 coding sequence is TGCGCCAGCAGCTTGGATGGGGGGCTGGGGACCAAAAACATTCAGTACTTC.

DNA for the CDR3: TGTGCCAGCAGTTTAGGGTACAGGGGGCTGAATGGCTACACCTTC. Translation: CASSLGYRGLNGYTF. This chain uses TRBV12-3 or TRBV12-4 with TRBJ1-2; 9 bases match TRBD1. V dropped 1 base and J dropped 6; count of bases not matched to a gene: 6. CDR3 length: 15 residues.

This rearrangement joins TRBV14 to TRBJ1-2; no definite D call. CDR3 length equals 14 residues. The germline gives CDR1 SGHDN, CDR2 FVKESK. The ends were cut back, 1 base at V and 6 bases at J, with 12 bases in the middle. CDR3 amino acids: CASSQVFLGDGYTF. CDR3 DNA sequence: TGTGCCAGCAGCCAAGTTTTTCTCGGGGATGGCTACACCTTC.

The table lists this clonotype with many counts. The chain combines TRBV18 with TRBJ2-1; D is unclear. The CDR3 runs 15 residues. From germline, CDR1 is KGHSH and CDR2 LQKENI. Trimming removed 2 bases at V and 6 bases at J, with 14 bases between. CDR3 nucleotide sequence: TGTGCCAGCTCACCATCCCAGTCTCGAGGCAATGAGCAGTTCTTC. Its translation is CASSPSQSRGNEQFF.

This clonotype was observed a few times. This chain links TRBV29-1 with TRBJ2-5; D could derive from TRBD1 or TRBD2 (6 bases each). The V gene lost 1 base and the J gene lost 5 bases, with 14 bases spanning the gap. From germline, CDR1 is SQVTM and CDR2 ANQGSEA. The CDR3 sequence is 14 residues long. CDR3 in amino acids: CSVEVGGVRETQYF. CDR3 DNA sequence: TGCAGCGTTGAAGTGGGGGGCGTCCGGGAGACCCAGTACTTC.